Given below is one TCR beta chain in context. Assay used: immunoSEQ multiplex PCR; TCRdb lists only in-frame clones, some missing. The sample shows over 25,000 clones, about 70% of them seen only once. The data derive from a study of OX40 agonist ivuxolimab in advanced cancers. Germline V gives CDR1 SGHRS, CDR2 YFSETQ. This CDR3 is 15 amino acids long. The germline V and J ends were trimmed by 1 base and 1 base, with 11 bases remaining between them. The sequence was obtained from an adult with an advanced solid tumor such as melanoma, head and neck, liver or kidney cancer. Sequencing was performed on CD4+ or CD8+ T cells sorted from blood, taken in a trial of the OX40 agonist ivuxolimab. The chain combines TRBV5-1 with TRBJ1-1, with D possibly TRBD1 on 6 matching bases. CDR3 amino acids: CASSLSGRGNTEAFF. The CDR3 nucleotides are TGCGCCAGCAGCTTGTCAGGCAGGGGGAACACTGAAGCTTTCTTT.